The present TCR beta chain was sequenced within a study of OX40 agonist ivuxolimab in advanced cancers. About the study: Patients received ivuxolimab, an agonistic anti-OX40 (CD134) antibody. A male proportion of 70% to 90% was recorded, with mean age around 64 years and range about 23 to 80. Prior anti-PD-1, anti-PD-L1 or anti-CTLA-4 therapy was allowed; around 40% had some.

Germline assignment: CDR1 MNHEY and CDR2 SVGAGI. V trimming: 0 bases; J trimming: 3 bases; junction bases outside the gene matches: 3. The length of the CDR3 is 15 residues. TCRdb's copy holds only in-frame clones and misses some; the assay was immunoSEQ multiplex PCR. The data show 75,000 or so clones, 80% to 90% seen once. The specimen comprised CD4+ or CD8+ T cells sorted from blood, sampled in a trial of the OX40 agonist ivuxolimab. The sequence came from an adult with an advanced solid tumor such as melanoma, head and neck, liver or kidney cancer. This sequence joins TRBV6-5 and TRBJ2-7; 9 positions agree with TRBD2. The CDR3 spells CASSYSSGGFYEQYF. The CDR3 region has the DNA TGTGCCAGCAGTTACTCTAGCGGGGGATTCTACGAGCAGTACTTC.